The 20 T cell receptor beta chains given below trace back to one sample, sequenced in a study of blood T cells in healthy people across ages. Sample-barcoded 5' priming and a J-beta primer mix drove a second PCR of roughly 6 to 12 cycles. TCRdb used MiXCR to reprocess the 5' RACE reads, holding one entry per CDR3 protein. The repertoire holds about 1.4 million distinct CDR3 sequences, with around 59% as singletons. Sequenced input: blood. The receptors come from a man aged 18 to 30 in good health.

The J gene is TRBJ2-2, the V gene TRBV20-1, with 8 bases lining up with TRBD2. The ends lost 6 bases at V and 5 bases at J; junction bases unmatched: 14. Germline values: CDR1 DFQATT, CDR2 SNEGSKA (reference sequence). The CDR3 is 16 residues long. The CDR3 nucleotides read TGCAGTGCCCCCTACCCAGCGGGAGTTCGTACCGGGGAGCTGTTTTTT. This sequence encodes CSAPYPAGVRTGELFF.

J is TRBJ2-5 and V is TRBV12-3 or TRBV12-4; D may be TRBD2 (5 bases). There are 14 residues in the CDR3. Deletions cut 4 bases from V and 4 bases from J, with 13 bases between. CDR3 residues: CASSSRRGRETQYF. CDR3 in DNA: TGTGCCAGCAGTTCCCGACGAGGGAGAGAGACCCAGTACTTC.

The genes are TRBV5-5 and TRBJ2-5; maybe TRBD1 (6 bases). CDR1 is SGHKS, CDR2 YYEKEE, per germline (reference sequence). The CDR3 consists of 15 residues. V gave up 5 bases and J gave up 5 bases, with 19 bases separating them. The CDR3 region has the DNA TGTGCCAGCAGGCACCAACAGGGTGCCCAGGAGACCCAGTACTTC. It yields the protein CASRHQQGAQETQYF. Using reference TRBV5-5 and TRBJ2-5 for the parts outside the CDR3, the full variable domain is DAGVTQSPTHLIKTRGQQVTLRCSPISGHKSVSWYQQVLGQGPQFIFQYYEKEERGRGNFPDRFSARQFPNYSSELNVNALLLGDSALYLCASRHQQGAQETQYFGPGTRLLVL.

The J gene is TRBJ2-7, the V gene TRBV10-3; tentatively, D is TRBD2 (5 bases). The CDR3 covers 14 residues. V dropped 1 base and J dropped 3 bases, with 10 bases sitting between them. Germline lookup yields CDR1 ENHRY and CDR2 SYGVKD. This CDR3 reads CAISELRADYEQYF. CDR3 sequence (DNA): TGTGCCATCAGTGAGTTGAGGGCAGACTACGAGCAGTACTTC.

The chain links TRBV28 to TRBJ2-4, with D perhaps TRBD1 (6 bases). Germline loops: CDR1 MDHEN, CDR2 SYDVKM. V lost 3 bases, J lost 1 base, and 10 bases lay in between. This CDR3 spans 15 amino acids. CDR3 nucleotides: TGTGCCAGCAGTTTTTGGCAGGGGGCCAAAAACATTCAGTACTTC. This translates into CASSFWQGAKNIQYF.

This chain links TRBV6-1 with TRBJ2-5; 7 nucleotides match TRBD1. In germline, CDR1 is MNHNS, CDR2 SASEGT. With V trimmed by 7 bases and J by 1 base, 6 bases remained unmatched. The CDR3 is 14 residues long. Written as DNA, the CDR3 is TGTGCCAGCACTCTAGGGACAGTCCAAGAGACCCAGTACTTC. Residues: CASTLGTVQETQYF.

The rearrangement joins TRBV4-1 to TRBJ2-4; 9 nucleotides agree with TRBD2. Germline CDR1 MGHRA, CDR2 YSYEKL. J gave up 2 bases and V 0 bases, and 5 bases lay outside the gene matches. The CDR3 contains 17 residues. For the CDR3, the DNA is TGCGCCAGCAGCCAAGATCGAAGCGGGAGGCCCAAAAACATTCAGTACTTC. Translating it yields CASSQDRSGRPKNIQYF.

CDR3 protein: CAGTTWDEQYF. For the CDR3, the DNA is TGTGCCGGGACGACGTGGGACGAGCAGTACTTC. The chain recombines TRBV30 with TRBJ2-7; D is perhaps TRBD1 or TRBD2 (5 bases each). Trimming took off 8 bases at V and 5 bases at J, with 13 bases between the two ends. This CDR3 is built from 11 residues. The V gene's germline CDR1 is GTSNPN and CDR2 SVGIG (reference sequence).

This clonotype was counted between two and nine times. The chain combines TRBV6-2 or TRBV6-3 with TRBJ1-6; D gene ambiguous. This CDR3 comprises 15 residues. Trimming pared 2 bases from V and 10 bases from J, leaving 15 bases between. Germline CDR1 and CDR2: MNHEY and SVGEGT. CDR3 sequence reads: CASSYNTAAGSPLHF. CDR3 coding DNA: TGTGCCAGCAGTTACAACACTGCCGCGGGATCACCCCTCCACTTT.

This chain links TRBV5-6 with TRBJ2-3; 7 bases map to TRBD1. V shed 4 bases and J 9 bases; nucleotides not matched to a gene: 17. Looked up from germline, CDR1 is SGHDT and CDR2 is YYEEEE. The CDR3 loop spans 16 amino acids. This CDR3 is CASSGLQGITGSTQYF. The CDR3 nucleotides read TGTGCCAGCAGCGGGTTACAGGGGATCACGGGATCGACGCAGTATTTT.

The V call is TRBV5-1, the J call TRBJ2-7, with D perhaps matching TRBD1 or TRBD2 (5 bases each). CDR3 length: 13 amino acids. The V gene's germline CDR1 is SGHRS and CDR2 YFSETQ. The V gene lost 0 bases and the J gene lost 7 bases, with 11 bases spanning the gap. The CDR3 loop is CASSLGGTGEQYF. CDR3 nucleotides: TGCGCCAGCAGCTTGGGGGGCACGGGAGAGCAGTACTTC.

The chain uses TRBV24-1 and TRBJ2-5; 7 nucleotides align to TRBD2. Trimming removed 4 bases from V and 1 base from J; junction bases left unmatched: 2. The CDR3 consists of 14 residues. Germline V gene sequence: CDR1 KGHDR, CDR2 SFDVKD. The CDR3 here is CATSDRTSQETQYF. DNA for the CDR3: TGTGCCACCAGTGACCGGACTAGCCAAGAGACCCAGTACTTC.

The chain employs TRBV20-1 and TRBJ2-1; 7 bases match TRBD1. This CDR3 spans 13 amino acids. The J segment lost 5 bases and the V segment lost 6 bases, leaving 7 bases of the junction unmatched. In germline, CDR1 is DFQATT, CDR2 SNEGSKA (reference sequence). This CDR3 reads CSAERGTDNEQFF. The CDR3 coding sequence is TGCAGTGCCGAGCGAGGGACAGACAATGAGCAGTTCTTC.

The V and J genes are TRBV27 and TRBJ2-7; D is uncertain. Germline V gives CDR1 MNHEY, CDR2 SMNVEV (reference sequence). Trimming removed 2 bases at V and 5 bases at J, with 13 bases between. This CDR3 is built from 14 residues. The CDR3 region is CASSLGARHHEQYF. CDR3 sequence (DNA): TGTGCCAGCAGTTTAGGAGCGAGACACCACGAGCAGTACTTC.

J is TRBJ1-5 and V is TRBV4-1, with 10 bases identical to TRBD1. From germline, CDR1 is MGHRA and CDR2 YSYEKL. The CDR3 covers 16 residues. The ends lost 0 bases at V and 7 bases at J; junction bases unmatched: 6. The CDR3 DNA reads TGCGCCAGCAGCCAAGACGGGGGGACAGGGGTCCAGCCCCAGCATTTT. It encodes CASSQDGGTGVQPQHF.

This clonotype has more than one count but fewer than ten. The J gene is TRBJ2-5, the V gene TRBV5-1; D may match TRBD1 or TRBD2 (5 bases each). CDR1 SGHRS and CDR2 YFSETQ come from the germline V gene. Trimming took 0 bases from V and 5 from J, leaving 17 bases between them. The CDR3 runs to 16 residues. The DNA for the CDR3 is TGCGCCAGCAGCTTGGCCGGGGCAGACCCTCGGGAGACCCAGTACTTC. Its translation is CASSLAGADPRETQYF.

This chain links TRBV4-1 with TRBJ2-1; 11 bases line up with TRBD2. CDR1 is MGHRA, CDR2 YSYEKL, per germline. V shed 7 bases, J shed 9 bases, and the junction held 14 bases outside the gene matches. This CDR3 contains 16 residues. CDR3 sequence: CASTLTGTSGGGEQFF. CDR3 coding DNA: TGCGCCAGCACACTAACCGGGACTAGCGGTGGAGGTGAGCAGTTCTTC.

The chain is built from TRBV7-9 and TRBJ2-7, with 11 nucleotides matching TRBD2. CDR3 length: 16 amino acids. The germline CDR1 and CDR2 sequences are SEHNR and FQNEAQ (reference sequence). V lost 0 bases to trimming and J lost 4 bases; unmatched junction nucleotides: 5. CDR3 nucleotide sequence: TGTGCCAGCAGCTTAGCGGTTAGCGGGAGGGTTTACGAGCAGTACTTC. Translation gives CASSLAVSGRVYEQYF.

The rearrangement uses TRBV7-9 and TRBJ1-1; unclear D gene. Trimming stripped 5 bases from V and 2 bases from J, with 9 bases between. The CDR3 covers 13 residues. Germline-derived CDR1 and CDR2 are SEHNR and FQNEAQ (reference sequence). CDR3 in DNA: TGTGCCAGCAGCCCCTATCAAAACACTGAAGCTTTCTTT. Its protein is CASSPYQNTEAFF.

The chain is built from TRBV6-5 and TRBJ1-2; maybe TRBD1 (6 bases). Between the trimmed V and J ends, which lost 6 bases and 6 bases, there was a span of 14 bases. This CDR3 is 13 amino acids long. Germline CDR1 is MNHEY and CDR2 is SVGAGI. The CDR3 region has the DNA TGTGCCAGCAGACGGAGGGGGGGGGATGGCTACACCTTC. This encodes CASRRRGGDGYTF.